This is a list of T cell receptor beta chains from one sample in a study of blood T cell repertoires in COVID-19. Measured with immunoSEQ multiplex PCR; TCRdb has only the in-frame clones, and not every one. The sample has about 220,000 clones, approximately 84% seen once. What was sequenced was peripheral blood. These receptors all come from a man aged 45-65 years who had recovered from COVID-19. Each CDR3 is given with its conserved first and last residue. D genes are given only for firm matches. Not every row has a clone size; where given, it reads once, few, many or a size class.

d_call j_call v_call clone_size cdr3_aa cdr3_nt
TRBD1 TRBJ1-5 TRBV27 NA CASRGTGSGQPQHF TGTGCCAGCAGGGGGACAGGATCAGGGCAGCCCCAGCATTTT
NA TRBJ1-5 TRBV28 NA CASSLLGQKGVSNQPQHF TGTGCCAGCAGTTTATTGGGGCAGAAAGGTGTTAGCAATCAGCCCCAGCATTTT
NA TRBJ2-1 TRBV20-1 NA CSASLRPHEQFF TGCAGTGCTAGTTTGCGCCCCCATGAGCAGTTCTTC
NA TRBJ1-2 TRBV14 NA CASSQDGAGPRSGYTF TGTGCCAGCAGCCAAGACGGCGCAGGGCCGCGCTCTGGCTACACCTTC
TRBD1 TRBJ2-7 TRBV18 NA CASSPGQVLLGEQYF TGTGCCAGCTCACCAGGACAGGTCCTTTTGGGCGAGCAGTACTTC
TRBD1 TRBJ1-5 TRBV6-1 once CASRDSGQGNQPQHF TGTGCCAGCAGGGACTCGGGACAGGGCAATCAGCCCCAGCATTTT
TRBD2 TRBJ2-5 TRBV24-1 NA CATSDWRGLQETQYF TGTGCCACCAGTGATTGGAGGGGACTACAAGAGACCCAGTACTTC
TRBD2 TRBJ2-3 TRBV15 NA CATSRDFSRTSAPDTQYF TGTGCCACCAGCAGAGATTTCAGTAGGACTAGCGCCCCAGATACGCAGTATTTT
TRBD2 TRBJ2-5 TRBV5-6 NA CASSTGLAVIETQYF TGTGCCAGCAGCACGGGACTAGCGGTAATAGAGACCCAGTACTTC
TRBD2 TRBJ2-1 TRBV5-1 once CASSYLAGGSYNEQFF TGCGCCAGCAGTTATCTAGCGGGGGGCTCCTACAATGAGCAGTTCTTC
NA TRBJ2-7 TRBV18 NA CASSSGSAGYEQYF TGTGCCAGCTCCTCGGGGAGCGCAGGTTACGAGCAGTACTTC
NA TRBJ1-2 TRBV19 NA CASNPFGDIHGYTF TGTGCCAGTAACCCCTTCGGGGACATACATGGCTACACCTTC
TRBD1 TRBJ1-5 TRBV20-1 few CSASYRGSIRSNQPQHF TGCAGTGCTAGTTACAGGGGATCAATAAGGAGCAATCAGCCCCAGCATTTT
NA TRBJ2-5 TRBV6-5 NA CASSYWQGRQETQYF TGTGCCAGCAGCTACTGGCAGGGGCGACAAGAGACCCAGTACTTC
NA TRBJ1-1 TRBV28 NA CASSWIGGRNTEAFF TGTGCCAGCAGTTGGATCGGGGGGCGGAACACTGAAGCTTTCTTT
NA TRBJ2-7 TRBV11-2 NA CASSFRTESSYEQYF TGTGCCAGCAGCTTTAGGACTGAAAGCTCCTACGAGCAGTACTTC
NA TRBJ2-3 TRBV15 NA CATSLGGHGDTQYF TGTGCCACCAGCCTCGGGGGGCACGGTGATACGCAGTATTTT
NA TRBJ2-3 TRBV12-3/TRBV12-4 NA CASSLTGPGTQYF TGTGCCAGCAGTTTAACAGGGCCCGGTACGCAGTATTTT
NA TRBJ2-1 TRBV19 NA CASSIEASVRGNEQFF TGTGCCAGTAGTATAGAGGCCAGCGTTAGGGGGAATGAGCAGTTCTTC
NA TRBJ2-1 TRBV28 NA CASRTTGLGQFF TGTGCCAGCAGAACGACAGGTCTGGGGCAGTTCTTC
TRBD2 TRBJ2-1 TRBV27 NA CASSPPGLAGLSSYNEQFF TGTGCCAGCAGTCCCCCGGGACTAGCGGGTCTTAGCTCCTACAATGAGCAGTTCTTC
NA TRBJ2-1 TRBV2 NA CASRQQGSYNEQFF TGTGCCAGCAGGCAACAGGGCTCCTACAATGAGCAGTTCTTC
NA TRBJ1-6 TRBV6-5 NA CASSYGDSLHF TGTGCCAGCAGTTACGGCGACAGCCTCCACTTT
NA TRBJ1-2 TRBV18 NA CASSPVRDTHGYTF TGTGCCAGCTCACCGGTCCGGGACACTCATGGCTACACCTTC
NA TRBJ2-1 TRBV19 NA CASSKWREPYNEQFF TGTGCCAGTAGTAAGTGGCGGGAACCCTACAATGAGCAGTTCTTC
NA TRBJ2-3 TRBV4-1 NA CASSSGAGKGEDTQYF TGCGCCAGCAGCTCTGGGGCTGGGAAGGGGGAAGATACGCAGTATTTT
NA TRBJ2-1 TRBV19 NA CASSIQTGLNEQFF TGTGCCAGTAGTATTCAGACAGGACTCAATGAGCAGTTCTTC